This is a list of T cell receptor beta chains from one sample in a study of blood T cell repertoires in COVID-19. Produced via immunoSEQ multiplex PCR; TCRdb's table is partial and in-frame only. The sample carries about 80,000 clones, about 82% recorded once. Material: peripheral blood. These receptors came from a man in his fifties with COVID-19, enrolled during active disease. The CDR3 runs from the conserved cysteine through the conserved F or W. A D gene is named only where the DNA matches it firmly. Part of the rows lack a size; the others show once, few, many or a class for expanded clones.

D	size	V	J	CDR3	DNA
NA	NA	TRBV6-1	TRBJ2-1	CASSEGRLSSYNEQFF	TGTGCCAGCAGTGAAGGGAGACTGAGCTCCTACAATGAGCAGTTCTTC
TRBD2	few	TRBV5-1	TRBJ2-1	CASSLGLAVSNEQFF	TGCGCCAGCAGCTTGGGGCTAGCGGTCTCCAATGAGCAGTTCTTC
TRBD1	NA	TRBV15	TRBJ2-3	CATSGGLGQGGDTQYF	TGTGCCACCAGCGGGGGGTTGGGACAGGGTGGAGATACGCAGTATTTT
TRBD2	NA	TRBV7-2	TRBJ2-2	CASSPPGLAGTGELFF	TGTGCCAGCAGCCCCCCGGGACTAGCGGGTACCGGGGAGCTGTTTTTT
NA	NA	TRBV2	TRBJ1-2	CASSLGQGRGYTF	TGTGCCAGCAGTCTAGGGCAGGGAAGAGGCTACACCTTC
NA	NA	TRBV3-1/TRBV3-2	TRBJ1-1	CASRGGTEAFF	TGTGCCAGTAGGGGCGGCACTGAAGCTTTCTTT
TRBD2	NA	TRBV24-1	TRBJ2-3	CATSDLAGGDTDTQYF	TGTGCCACCAGTGATTTAGCGGGAGGGGACACAGATACGCAGTATTTT
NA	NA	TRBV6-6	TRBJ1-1	CASSYSITGRATEAFF	TGTGCCAGCAGTTACTCGATTACGGGGAGAGCGACTGAAGCTTTCTTT
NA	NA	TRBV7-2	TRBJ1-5	CASSLRGGVGNQPQHF	TGTGCCAGCAGTCTCCGTGGGGGGGTTGGCAATCAGCCCCAGCATTTT
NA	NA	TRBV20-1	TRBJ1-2	CSARVNYGYTF	TGCAGTGCTAGAGTAAACTATGGCTACACCTTC
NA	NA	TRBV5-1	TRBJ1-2	CASSLEPGKNYGYTF	TGCGCCAGCAGCTTGGAACCAGGGAAGAACTATGGCTACACCTTC
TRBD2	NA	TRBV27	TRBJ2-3	CASRNSGRASDTQYF	TGTGCCAGCAGGAATAGCGGGAGGGCTTCAGATACGCAGTATTTT
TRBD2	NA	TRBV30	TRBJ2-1	CAWSALGREGEGNEQFF	TGTGCCTGGAGCGCGCTGGGGCGGGAGGGCGAGGGCAATGAGCAGTTCTTC
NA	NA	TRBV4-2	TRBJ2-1	CASSLIARTYNEQFF	TGTGCCAGCAGCCTCATCGCGAGGACCTACAATGAGCAGTTCTTC
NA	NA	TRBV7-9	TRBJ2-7	CASSLEGVYEQYF	TGTGCCAGCAGCTTAGAGGGGGTCTACGAGCAGTACTTC
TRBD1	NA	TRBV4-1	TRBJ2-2	CASSQGTGGKNTGELFF	TGCGCCAGCAGCCAAGGGACAGGGGGCAAGAACACCGGGGAGCTGTTTTTT
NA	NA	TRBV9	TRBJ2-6	CASSVRTDSGANVLTF	TGTGCCAGCAGCGTTAGGACAGACTCTGGGGCCAACGTCCTGACTTTC
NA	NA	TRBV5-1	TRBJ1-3	CASSLVAGSRSGNTIYF	TGCGCCAGCAGCTTAGTTGCCGGTTCCCGCTCTGGAAACACCATATATTTT
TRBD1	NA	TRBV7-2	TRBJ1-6	CASSFTQGVDSPLHF	TGTGCCAGCAGCTTTACCCAGGGGGTTGATTCACCCCTCCACTTT
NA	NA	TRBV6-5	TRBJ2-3	CASTRTTLLADTQYF	TGTGCCAGCACACGGACTACCTTGTTGGCAGATACGCAGTATTTT
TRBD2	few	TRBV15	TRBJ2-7	CATSRDPGGGYEQYF	TGTGCCACCAGCAGAGATCCGGGGGGAGGGTACGAGCAGTACTTC
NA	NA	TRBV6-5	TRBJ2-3	CAKTKGGRDLDTQYF	TGTGCCAAAACTAAAGGCGGGCGCGACTTAGATACGCAGTATTTT
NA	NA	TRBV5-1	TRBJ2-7	CASSLQGDFYEQYF	TGCGCCAGCAGCTTACAGGGAGACTTCTACGAGCAGTACTTC
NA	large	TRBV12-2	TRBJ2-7	CASRFCYYEQYF	TGTGCAAGTCGCTTTTGTTACTACGAGCAGTACTTC
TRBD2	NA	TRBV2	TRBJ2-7	CASSVGRAGEQYF	TGTGCCAGCAGTGTCGGGAGGGCCGGCGAGCAGTACTTC
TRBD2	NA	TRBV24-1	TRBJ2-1	CATSDIELADYNEQFF	TGTGCCACCAGTGATATAGAACTAGCGGATTACAATGAGCAGTTCTTC
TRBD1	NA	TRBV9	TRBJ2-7	CASSVAGTGVKEQYF	TGTGCCAGCAGCGTAGCCGGGACAGGGGTTAAAGAGCAGTACTTC
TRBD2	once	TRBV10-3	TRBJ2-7	CAISEIGGNRHEQYF	TGTGCCATCAGTGAAATCGGGGGGAACAGGCACGAGCAGTACTTC
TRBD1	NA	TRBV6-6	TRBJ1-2	CASSWDSQRGYTF	TGTGCCAGCAGTTGGGACAGTCAACGTGGCTACACCTTC
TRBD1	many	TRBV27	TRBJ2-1	CASSPGTDLYNEQFF	TGTGCCAGCAGTCCCGGGACAGACCTCTACAATGAGCAGTTCTTC
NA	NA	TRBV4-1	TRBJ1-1	CASSSPPETEAFF	TGCGCCAGCAGCTCCCCTCCGGAGACTGAAGCTTTCTTT
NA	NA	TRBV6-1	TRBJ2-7	CASSEGPGIYEQYF	TGTGCCAGCAGTGAAGGCCCAGGGATCTACGAGCAGTACTTC
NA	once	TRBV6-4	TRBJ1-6	CASRRGGNYNSPLHF	TGTGCCTCCCGCCGGGGAGGGAATTATAATTCACCCCTCCACTTT
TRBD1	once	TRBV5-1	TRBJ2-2	CASSLEFTTGGPTGELFF	TGCGCCAGCAGCTTGGAATTCACTACAGGGGGCCCCACCGGGGAGCTGTTTTTT
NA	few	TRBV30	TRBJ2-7	CAWSVSGVKSEQYF	TGTGCCTGGAGTGTAAGCGGAGTGAAAAGCGAGCAGTACTTC
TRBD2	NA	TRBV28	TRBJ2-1	CASSPNGLAAWDEQFF	TGTGCCAGCAGTCCCAACGGACTAGCGGCTTGGGATGAGCAGTTCTTC
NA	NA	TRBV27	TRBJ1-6	CASSSMGDELPSSPLHF	TGTGCCAGCAGTTCAATGGGCGACGAATTACCGAGCTCACCCCTCCACTTT
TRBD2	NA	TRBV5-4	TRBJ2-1	CASSLGTRGEQFF	TGTGCCAGCAGCTTAGGGACTAGAGGTGAGCAGTTCTTC
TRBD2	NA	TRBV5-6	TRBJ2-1	CASSHSGLAGGEQFF	TGTGCCAGCAGCCATTCTGGACTAGCGGGAGGTGAGCAGTTCTTC
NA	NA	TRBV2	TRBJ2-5	CASSATVVQETQYF	TGTGCCAGCAGTGCAACAGTAGTCCAAGAGACCCAGTACTTC
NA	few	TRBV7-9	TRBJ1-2	CASSDGGPKGYTF	TGTGCCAGCAGCGATGGGGGCCCGAAGGGCTACACCTTC
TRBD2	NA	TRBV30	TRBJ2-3	CAWSDLAGGVDTQYF	TGTGCCTGGAGTGATCTAGCGGGGGGGGTAGATACGCAGTATTTT
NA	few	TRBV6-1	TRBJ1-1	CASSERRTEAFF	TGTGCCAGCAGTGAACGTAGAACTGAAGCTTTCTTT
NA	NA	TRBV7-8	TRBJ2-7	CASSAQGYEQYF	TGTGCCAGCAGCGCACAGGGTTACGAGCAGTACTTC
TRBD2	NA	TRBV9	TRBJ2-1	CASSVAGLGSYNEQFF	TGTGCCAGCAGCGTAGCCGGACTAGGCTCCTACAATGAGCAGTTCTTC
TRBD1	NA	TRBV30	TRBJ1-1	CAWSYRDRVGTEAFF	TGTGCCTGGAGTTACCGGGACAGGGTGGGCACTGAAGCTTTCTTT
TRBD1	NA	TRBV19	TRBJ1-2	CASSIGWTGDLHGYTF	TGTGCCAGTAGTATAGGCTGGACAGGGGATCTCCATGGCTACACCTTC
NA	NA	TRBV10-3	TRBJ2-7	CAISEPISTGSYEQYF	TGTGCCATCAGTGAGCCTATTTCTACAGGGTCCTACGAGCAGTACTTC
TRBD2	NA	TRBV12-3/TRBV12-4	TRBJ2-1	CAMGRELGNEQFF	TGTGCCATGGGGCGGGAGCTTGGCAATGAGCAGTTCTTC
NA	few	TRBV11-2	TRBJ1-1	CASSLMRRETEAFF	TGTGCCAGCAGCTTAATGCGAAGGGAGACTGAAGCTTTCTTT
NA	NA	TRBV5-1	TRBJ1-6	CASSFDQGNNSPLHF	TGCGCCAGCAGCTTTGATCAGGGGAATAATTCACCCCTCCACTTT
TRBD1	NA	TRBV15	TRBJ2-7	CATSFPGGYEQYF	TGTGCCACCAGCTTCCCAGGGGGCTACGAGCAGTACTTC
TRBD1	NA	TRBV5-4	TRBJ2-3	CASSLRTGVRTDTQYF	TGTGCCAGCAGCCTCCGGACAGGGGTCCGCACAGATACGCAGTATTTT
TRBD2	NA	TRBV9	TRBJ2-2	CASSYTSGRAGGELFF	TGTGCCAGCAGCTATACTAGCGGGAGGGCCGGCGGGGAGCTGTTTTTT
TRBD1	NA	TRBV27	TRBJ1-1	CASSFGQGNTEAFF	TGTGCCAGCAGTTTCGGACAGGGAAACACTGAAGCTTTCTTT
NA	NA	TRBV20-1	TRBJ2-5	CSARAVETQYF	TGCAGTGCTAGAGCGGTAGAGACCCAGTACTTC
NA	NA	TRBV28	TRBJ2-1	CASSPRSFGPTRRASSYNEQFF	TGTGCCAGCAGCCCACGCTCCTTTGGTCCCACCAGGAGGGCGTCGTCCTACAATGAGCAGTTCTTC
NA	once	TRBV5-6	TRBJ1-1	CASSLFERNTEAFF	TGTGCCAGCAGCTTGTTTGAGAGGAACACTGAAGCTTTCTTT
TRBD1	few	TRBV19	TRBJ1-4	CASTGRTGYEKLFF	TGTGCCAGTACTGGGAGGACAGGCTATGAAAAACTGTTTTTT